The 18 T cell receptor beta chains in this list originate from one sample, sequenced in a study of regulatory T cells in long-lasting Graves disease. Building the TCR beta libraries relied on iRepertoire HTBI primers, and CDR3 regions underwent Arm-PCR. TCRdb called the multiplex PCR reads again in MiXCR, with one record for every CDR3 protein. Of around 250,000 distinct CDR3 sequences detected, more than 15% appear once; the ten largest clones hold around 15%. The time point is: newly diagnosed GD, antithyroid drugs for less than 3 months. PBMCs were the source of the RNA used for TCR sequencing. These data are also associated with another study on T cells in Graves' hyperthyroidism and ophthalmopathy.

The sequencing here drew on peripheral blood mononuclear cells (PBMCs), taken at new diagnosis, from a patient treated with antithyroid drugs. These receptors were obtained from a woman aged 25 to 39 with Graves disease.

The chain has TRBV11-2 and TRBJ2-1; tentatively, D is TRBD1 or TRBD2 (5 bases each). This CDR3 comprises 15 residues. Trimming took 6 bases from V and 5 from J, leaving 17 bases between them. Per the germline V gene, CDR1 is SGHAT and CDR2 is FQNNGV. CDR3 sequence reads: CASRSGPSGHNEQFF. CDR3 nucleotide sequence: TGTGCCAGCAGATCGGGACCGTCTGGGCACAATGAGCAGTTCTTC.

Regarding this clonotype: Sequence at one end of the junction differs from germline and may be a read error. This chain connects TRBV5-8 to TRBJ1-5, with 11 positions matching TRBD1. The germline CDR1 and CDR2 sequences are SGHTS and YDEGEE. CDR3 length equals 16 residues. The CDR3 DNA follows: TGCGCCAGCAGCTTGTCTGGACAGGGGGCAGATCAGCCCCAGCATTTT. It encodes CASSLSGQGADQPQHF.

This clonotype was recorded many times. The chain couples TRBV27 to TRBJ1-6; D not certain. Trimming pared 3 bases from V and 7 bases from J, leaving 4 bases between. There are 12 residues in the CDR3. Germline CDR1 is MNHEY and CDR2 is SMNVEV (reference sequence). Here the CDR3 reads CASSFQNSPLHF. The CDR3 nucleotides are TGTGCCAGCAGTTTCCAGAATTCACCCCTCCACTTT.

The table lists this clonotype with many counts. This sequence joins TRBV2 and TRBJ1-4; 7 positions match TRBD1. CDR1 is SNHLY and CDR2 is FYNNEI in the germline V gene. Trimming at V came to 8 bases and at J to 6 bases, leaving 9 bases not matched to a gene. CDR3 length equals 14 residues. CDR3: CASLRDREDEKLFF. The DNA of the CDR3 is TGTGCCAGCCTGAGAGACAGGGAGGATGAAAAACTGTTTTTT.

This clonotype was seen repeatedly, ten times or more. The chain carries TRBV5-4 and TRBJ2-1; D possibly corresponds to TRBD1 (6 bases). V dropped 5 bases and J dropped 5 bases, with 20 bases sitting between them. The CDR3 is 16 residues long. Germline CDR1 reads SGHNT; CDR2 reads YYREEE (reference sequence). CDR3 DNA: TGTGCCAGCAGAGACGGGTTAACAGGGCCCAACAATGAGCAGTTCTTC. The encoded protein is CASRDGLTGPNNEQFF. Full variable domain (rest looked up from reference TRBV5-4 and TRBJ2-1): ETGVTQSPTHLIKTRGQQVTLRCSSQSGHNTVSWYQQALGQGPQFIFQYYREEENGRGNFPPRFSGLQFPNYSSELNVNALELDDSALYLCASRDGLTGPNNEQFFGPGTRLTVL.

Concerning this clonotype: At one end, the junction sequence differs from germline, possibly due to a read error. The J gene is TRBJ2-1, the V gene TRBV5-5, with 11 bases that match TRBD2. The germline CDR1 and CDR2 sequences are SGHKS and YYEKEE (reference sequence). This CDR3 is built from 16 residues. The CDR3 is CATSREVAGGINEQFF. The CDR3 DNA reads as TGTGCCACCAGCAGAGAGGTAGCGGGAGGGATCAATGAGCAGTTCTTC.

The gene calls are TRBV6-2 or TRBV6-3 and TRBJ1-2; D is perhaps TRBD1 (5 bases). CDR3 length: 13 residues. Germline loops: CDR1 MNHEY, CDR2 SVGEGT. V gave up 7 bases and J gave up 8 bases, with 17 bases separating them. In DNA, the CDR3 is TGTGCCAGCAATGAGGACGGCTCAGGGGGCTACACCTTC. Its translation: CASNEDGSGGYTF.

J is TRBJ2-3 and V is TRBV19, with 16 bases identical to TRBD2. The CDR3 is made up of 16 amino acids. Germline CDR1 LNHDA, CDR2 SQIVND (reference sequence). With V trimmed by 6 bases and J by 4 bases, 4 bases remained unmatched. CDR3 in amino acids: CASRGTSGGAPDTQYF. DNA for the CDR3: TGTGCCAGTAGGGGGACTAGCGGGGGGGCCCCAGATACGCAGTATTTT.

This clonotype appeared many times. CDR3 region: CASTDRLYNEQFF. The CDR3 DNA is TGTGCCAGCACCGACAGGCTGTACAATGAGCAGTTCTTC. The V call is TRBV6-2 or TRBV6-3, the J call TRBJ2-5; D is possibly TRBD1 (6 bases). The DNA end is a closer match to TRBJ2-1, so the J assignment may be wrong. The CDR3 is 13 residues long. Per the germline V gene, CDR1 is MNHEY and CDR2 is SVGEGT.

The genes are TRBV5-1 and TRBJ1-3; D is possibly TRBD1 (5 bases). The CDR3 has 15 amino acids. The V and J ends lost 2 bases and 0 bases respectively, with 9 bases between them. Germline assignment: CDR1 SGHRS and CDR2 YFSETQ. The CDR3 reads CASSLMQGSGNTIYF. CDR3 coding DNA: TGCGCCAGCAGCTTAATGCAGGGCTCTGGAAACACCATATATTTT.

This clonotype appeared many times. This sequence joins TRBV20-1 and TRBJ1-6; D remains ambiguous. The CDR3 extends over 15 amino acids. Germline CDR1 reads DFQATT; CDR2 reads SNEGSKA (reference sequence). V gave up 3 bases and J gave up 5 bases, with 14 bases separating them. The CDR3 coding sequence is TGCAGTGCTAGGTTCGCTACGGGGAATAATTCACCCCTCCACTTT. It codes for CSARFATGNNSPLHF.

This clonotype was observed many times. This chain connects TRBV20-1 to TRBJ2-5, with TRBD2 identical over 7 bases. This CDR3 contains 13 residues. Germline CDR1 DFQATT, CDR2 SNEGSKA (reference sequence). V shed 7 bases, J shed 6 bases, and the junction held 11 bases outside the gene matches. Here the CDR3 reads CSVLRDYEQTQYF. For the CDR3, the DNA is TGCAGTGTATTGCGGGACTATGAGCAGACCCAGTACTTC.

Ten or more counts support this clonotype. The chain combines TRBV6-1 with TRBJ1-1, with D unresolved. V lost 2 bases and J lost 0, with 7 bases in between. Germline values: CDR1 MNHNS, CDR2 SASEGT. This CDR3 has 14 residues. The chain's CDR3 is CASSENGLNTEAFF. For the CDR3, the DNA is TGTGCCAGCAGTGAAAACGGCTTGAACACTGAAGCTTTCTTT.

This clonotype was seen ten or more times. The chain carries TRBV6-1 and TRBJ2-2; 8 bases agree with TRBD2. The CDR3 runs to 16 residues. V was pared by 5 bases and J by 1 base, with 6 bases of the junction left unmatched. Looked up from germline, CDR1 is MNHNS and CDR2 is SASEGT. CDR3 nucleotides: TGTGCCAGCAGTCCGCGGGGGGCCGGGAACACCGGGGAGCTGTTTTTT. Translating it yields CASSPRGAGNTGELFF.

As regards this clonotype: One base away lies a much larger clone, so this may be a sequencing read error. This rearrangement joins TRBV5-1 to TRBJ2-1; D not certain. Germline V CDR1 and CDR2: SGHRS, YFSETQ. The germline V and J ends were trimmed by 1 base and 9 bases, with 11 bases remaining between them. The CDR3 runs 13 residues. The CDR3 sequence: CASSLWAVGEQFF. CDR3 bases: TGCGCCAGCAGCTTGTGGGCCGTGGGTGAGCAGTTCTTC.

V and J are TRBV10-3 and TRBJ1-2; 8 nucleotides agree with TRBD1. Germline CDR1 ENHRY, CDR2 SYGVKD. Losses at the gene ends were 11 bases for V and 3 bases for J; bases not matched to a gene: 5. There are 12 residues in the CDR3. CDR3 protein: CASTGGDYGYTF. Here the CDR3 DNA reads TGTGCCTCCACAGGGGGAGACTATGGCTACACCTTC.

This clonotype was detected only once. The CDR3 ends on some other residue instead of the conserved phenylalanine or tryptophan, so this is likely a read error. Because the CDR3's place on the DNA is in doubt, the DNA is left out and the CDR3 is given as listed by TCRdb. V is TRBV6-9 and J is TRBJ2-7; the D call of TRBD1 is as the table states it, not checked on the DNA. From its first to its last residue, the CDR3 has 8 amino acids. Germline-derived CDR1 and CDR2 are MNHGY and SVAAGI. CDR3: CASSWGRP.

This clonotype was observed at least ten times. The gene calls are TRBV11-2 and TRBJ2-1; possible D gene TRBD1, 5 bases. V was clipped by 7 bases and J by 6 bases, with 13 bases between them. Germline lookup yields CDR1 SGHAT and CDR2 FQNNGV. This CDR3 has 13 amino acids. Written as DNA, the CDR3 is TGTGCCAGCAACCGGCAGGGATTCAATGAGCAGTTCTTC. It specifies CASNRQGFNEQFF.